The rows below give T cell receptor beta chains drawn from one sample of a study of T cells in tuberculosis. Profiled with immunoSEQ multiplex PCR; TCRdb holds only in-frame clones, not every one. The data contain about 30,000 clones, about 91% of them seen just once; the ten biggest clones take up roughly 6.6%. Sequencing used PBMCs, obtained at tuberculosis diagnosis. The receptors were sampled from an adult with tuberculosis. CDR3s include the opening cysteine and the closing phenylalanine or tryptophan. D genes are given only for firm matches. Part of the rows lack a size; the others show once, few, many or a class for expanded clones.

j_gene,v_gene,d_gene,abundance,CDR3nt,CDR3aa
TRBJ1-2,TRBV11-2,TRBD1,NA,TGTGCCAGCAGCTTAGGGTTGGGACAGGCCTATGGCTACACCTTC,CASSLGLGQAYGYTF
TRBJ2-7,TRBV5-6,TRBD1,NA,TGTGCCAGCAGCATGGGACAGAGCTCCTACGAGCAGTACTTC,CASSMGQSSYEQYF
TRBJ2-2,TRBV11-2,TRBD1,NA,TGTGCCAGCACCGAGACAGGGGGCTATGTTGGGGAGCTGTTTTTT,CASTETGGYVGELFF
TRBJ2-3,TRBV5-1,TRBD2,NA,TGCGCCAGCAGCAAAGGGACTAGCGGGACCGGAGATACGCAGTATTTT,CASSKGTSGTGDTQYF
TRBJ1-5,TRBV5-6,TRBD1,NA,TGTGCCAGCAGCATGTCAGGGGGCAGCCATCAGCCCCAGCATTTT,CASSMSGGSHQPQHF
TRBJ1-6,TRBV4-3,NA,NA,TGCGCCAGCAGCCAGGAGGACCGGAATTCACCCCTCCACTTT,CASSQEDRNSPLHF
TRBJ2-2,TRBV2,NA,NA,TGTGCCAGCACTCAGGGAGGCACCGGGGAGCTGTTTTTT,CASTQGGTGELFF
TRBJ2-1,TRBV9,TRBD1,NA,TGTGCCAGCAGCCTCCAGGACAGGGAGGAGCAGTTCTTC,CASSLQDREEQFF
TRBJ1-4,TRBV12-5,TRBD1,NA,TGTGCTAGTGGCCCCGGGACAGGGGATGAAAAACTGTTTTTT,CASGPGTGDEKLFF
TRBJ2-3,TRBV19,TRBD2,once,TGTGCCAGTAGTCCGCTAGCGGGGGGGGGCACAGATACGCAGTATTTT,CASSPLAGGGTDTQYF
TRBJ1-2,TRBV27,TRBD1,NA,TGTGCCAGCAGCTGGCGACAGGGCCTCCCGGCGTTTGGCTACACCTTC,CASSWRQGLPAFGYTF
TRBJ1-1,TRBV18,NA,NA,TGTGCCAGCTCAGGGGAGGTGAACACTGAAGCTTTCTTT,CASSGEVNTEAFF
TRBJ2-1,TRBV5-1,TRBD2,NA,TGCGCCAGCGGGAGCGGGGGCTACTCCTACAATGAGCAGTTCTTC,CASGSGGYSYNEQFF
TRBJ2-1,TRBV27,TRBD2,NA,TGTGCCACCCAGACTAGCGGAAAGGAGCAGTTCTTC,CATQTSGKEQFF
TRBJ2-7,TRBV5-1,NA,NA,TGCGCCAGCAGCTTCCCCGAGGGTTCCTACGAGCAGTACTTC,CASSFPEGSYEQYF
TRBJ1-4,TRBV15,NA,NA,TGTGCCACCAGCAGAGAACAGGGTATTCGTGAAAAACTGTTTTTT,CATSREQGIREKLFF
TRBJ1-1,TRBV15,NA,NA,TGTGCCACCAGCAGAGAACCGGGGGTTGGTGCTTTCTTT,CATSREPGVGAFF
TRBJ1-2,TRBV6-5,NA,NA,TGTGCCAGCAGTTCCCAGGGAAACGGCTACACCTTC,CASSSQGNGYTF
TRBJ2-5,TRBV30,NA,once,TGTGCCTGGAGTGTACGGAGGATTGAGACCCAGTACTTC,CAWSVRRIETQYF
TRBJ2-1,TRBV5-1,NA,NA,TGCGCCAGCAGCCCCCTAGCGACCTCCTACAATGAGCAGTTCTTC,CASSPLATSYNEQFF
TRBJ1-5,TRBV12-5,NA,once,TGTGCTAGTGGTTTGGGTATCGGGGATCAGCCCCAGCATTTT,CASGLGIGDQPQHF
TRBJ2-2,TRBV4-3,NA,NA,TGCGCCAGCAGCCAAGATCAGGGGGGAAACACCGGGGAGCTGTTTTTT,CASSQDQGGNTGELFF
TRBJ1-1,TRBV6-4,NA,NA,TGTGCCAGCAGTGACTCGAGTCTCGGCACTGAAGCTTTCTTT,CASSDSSLGTEAFF
TRBJ2-5,TRBV29-1,NA,NA,TGCAGCGTTGAAGTGCGGGACAGACAAGAGACCCAGTACTTC,CSVEVRDRQETQYF
TRBJ2-3,TRBV19,TRBD1,NA,TGTGCCAGTACCTCCGACAGGGGGCTCGGAGATACGCAGTATTTT,CASTSDRGLGDTQYF
TRBJ2-7,TRBV28,TRBD2,few,TGTGCCAGCAGTTTAATGGCGGGAGGGTACGAGCAGTACTTC,CASSLMAGGYEQYF
TRBJ1-3,TRBV6-5,NA,NA,TGTGCCAGCAGTGGACATCCTCGCTCTGGAAACACCATATATTTT,CASSGHPRSGNTIYF
TRBJ2-7,TRBV2,NA,NA,TGTGCCAGCAGGGGGTTTGCTAGCGCAAAGCAGTACTTC,CASRGFASAKQYF
TRBJ1-3,TRBV7-7,NA,few,TGTGCCAGCAGCCCCTCCCCCCAACATCACACCATATATTTT,CASSPSPQHHTIYF
TRBJ1-2,TRBV5-6,NA,NA,TGTGCCAGCAGCTTTCCCCCTCCGAGGAGGAGTGGCTACACCTTC,CASSFPPPRRSGYTF
TRBJ2-3,TRBV5-1,TRBD1,NA,TGCGCCAGCAGCCAGGGACAGGGGGCAAGCACAGATACGCAGTATTTT,CASSQGQGASTDTQYF
TRBJ2-2,TRBV2,NA,once,TGTGCCAGCCGACAGGACGGGACCGGGGAGCTGTTTTTT,CASRQDGTGELFF
TRBJ1-5,TRBV28,TRBD1,NA,TGTGCCACTTCCAGGGGGCGCAATCAGCCCCAGCATTTT,CATSRGRNQPQHF
TRBJ2-1,TRBV19,NA,NA,TGTGCCAGTGACTTGGGAGGTGGTTCCTACAATGAGCAGTTCTTC,CASDLGGGSYNEQFF
TRBJ2-7,TRBV19,TRBD1,NA,TGTGCCAGTAGTATAGACGAGGGGGCACTTGGATACGAGCAGTACTTC,CASSIDEGALGYEQYF
TRBJ2-1,TRBV18,TRBD1,NA,TGTGCCAGCTCTCGTGAACAGGGGGCCTTCGGGTATGAGCAGTTCTTC,CASSREQGAFGYEQFF
TRBJ2-2,TRBV9,TRBD1,once,TGTGCCAGCAGCGTCTCCCGGGGACAGACAAACACCGGGGAGCTGTTTTTT,CASSVSRGQTNTGELFF
TRBJ2-7,TRBV5-1,NA,NA,TGCGCCAGCAGTTTAGAACCAACCTACGAGCAGTACTTC,CASSLEPTYEQYF
TRBJ2-3,TRBV25-1,NA,NA,TGTGCCAGCAGTGAATGGGACTTACCTAGCACAGATACGCAGTATTTT,CASSEWDLPSTDTQYF
TRBJ2-7,TRBV7-2,TRBD1,NA,TGTGCCAGCAGCCGACGGACAGGGGACTACGAGCAGTACTTC,CASSRRTGDYEQYF
TRBJ1-5,TRBV10-3,NA,once,TGTGCCATCAGTGGAGGGCATTTTCAGCCCCAGCATTTT,CAISGGHFQPQHF
TRBJ1-5,TRBV15,NA,NA,TGTGCCACCAGCAGAGATAGCCCCCCAGCGTATCAGCCCCAGCATTTT,CATSRDSPPAYQPQHF
TRBJ2-3,TRBV2,NA,NA,TGTGCCAGCAGTGTAGGAACAGGGCTGGTGGATACGCAGTATTTT,CASSVGTGLVDTQYF
TRBJ1-5,TRBV28,NA,NA,TGTGCCAGCAGTTTAGAGGGGAGGGGGAATCAGCCCCAGCATTTT,CASSLEGRGNQPQHF
TRBJ1-1,TRBV2,NA,NA,TGTGCCCCCAGCGAGAACACTGAAGCTTTCTTT,CAPSENTEAFF
TRBJ2-3,TRBV4-1,TRBD2,NA,TGCGCCAGCAGCCAAGGACTAGCGGGGAGTGATACGCAGTATTTT,CASSQGLAGSDTQYF
TRBJ2-4,TRBV2,TRBD1,NA,TGTGCCAGCAGAGGTCTCCCGGGACAGGGCACGTCCAAAAACATTCAGTACTTC,CASRGLPGQGTSKNIQYF
TRBJ1-5,TRBV5-1,NA,few,TGCGCCAGCAGCTTGGAGTCAGGCCAGCCCCAGCATTTT,CASSLESGQPQHF
TRBJ2-7,TRBV13,TRBD2,NA,TGTGCCAGCAGCCCCAGAACTAGCGGGCCCTCCTACGAGCAGTACTTC,CASSPRTSGPSYEQYF
TRBJ2-7,TRBV10-3,NA,NA,TGTGCCATCAGTGAAGACAAGAACTACGAGCAGTACTTC,CAISEDKNYEQYF
TRBJ2-3,TRBV7-3,NA,NA,TGTGCCAGCAGCCCGTCCGGGGGCACAGATACGCAGTATTTT,CASSPSGGTDTQYF
TRBJ1-1,TRBV5-4,TRBD1,once,TGTGCCAGCAGCCTGGACAGGGACCCCACTGAAGCTTTCTTT,CASSLDRDPTEAFF
TRBJ1-3,TRBV6-7,NA,NA,TGTGCCAGCACCCTACAGCTAGGAAACACCATATATTTT,CASTLQLGNTIYF
TRBJ2-1,TRBV13,TRBD2,NA,TGTGCCAGCACCCCAATTAAGCGGGGACCCTACAATGAGCAGTTCTTC,CASTPIKRGPYNEQFF
TRBJ2-2,TRBV5-6,TRBD2,NA,TGTGCCAGCAGCTTTAGCGGGGGGGCCGTCGGGGAGCTGTTTTTT,CASSFSGGAVGELFF
TRBJ2-7,TRBV20-1,NA,once,TGCAGTGCTGGTAGACTCGAGCAGTACTTC,CSAGRLEQYF
TRBJ2-5,TRBV10-2,TRBD2,once,TGCGCCAGCAGTGAAACTAGCGGGAGGGAGACCCAGTACTTC,CASSETSGRETQYF
TRBJ1-1,TRBV7-9,TRBD1,NA,TGTGCCAGCAGCGCCGACAGGGGGCTCTCTACTGAAGCTTTCTTT,CASSADRGLSTEAFF
TRBJ2-7,TRBV5-1,NA,once,TGCGCCAGCAGAAGAGGGGGGGATCTCTACGAGCAGTACTTC,CASRRGGDLYEQYF
TRBJ2-7,TRBV4-1,TRBD1,NA,TGCGCCAGCAGCGAATACGCCCGGGACAGGTCCTACGAGCAGTACTTC,CASSEYARDRSYEQYF